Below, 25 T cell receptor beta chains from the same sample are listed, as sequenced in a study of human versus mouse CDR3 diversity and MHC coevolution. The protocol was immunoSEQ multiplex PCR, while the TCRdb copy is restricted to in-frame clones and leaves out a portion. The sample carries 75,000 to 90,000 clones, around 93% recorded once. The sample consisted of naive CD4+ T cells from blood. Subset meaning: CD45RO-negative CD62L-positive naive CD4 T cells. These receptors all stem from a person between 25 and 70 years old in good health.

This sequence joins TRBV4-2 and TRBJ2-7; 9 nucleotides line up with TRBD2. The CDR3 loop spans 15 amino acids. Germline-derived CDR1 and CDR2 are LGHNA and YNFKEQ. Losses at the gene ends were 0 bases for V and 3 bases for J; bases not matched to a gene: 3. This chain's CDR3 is CASSQELAGSYEQYF. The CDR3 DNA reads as TGTGCCAGCAGCCAAGAGCTAGCGGGGAGCTACGAGCAGTACTTC.

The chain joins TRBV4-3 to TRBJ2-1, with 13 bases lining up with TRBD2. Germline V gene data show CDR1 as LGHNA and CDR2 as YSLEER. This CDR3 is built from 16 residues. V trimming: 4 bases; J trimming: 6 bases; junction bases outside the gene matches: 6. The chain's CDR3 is CASSPSGTSGANEQFF. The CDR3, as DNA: TGCGCCAGCAGCCCATCCGGGACTAGCGGGGCCAATGAGCAGTTCTTC.

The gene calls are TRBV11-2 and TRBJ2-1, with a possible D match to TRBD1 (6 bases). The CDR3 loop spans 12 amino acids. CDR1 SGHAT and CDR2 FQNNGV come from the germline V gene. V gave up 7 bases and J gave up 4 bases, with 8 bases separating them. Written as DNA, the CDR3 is TGTGCCAGCACGACAGGTTACAATGAGCAGTTCTTC. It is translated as CASTTGYNEQFF. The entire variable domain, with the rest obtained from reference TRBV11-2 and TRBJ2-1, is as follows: EAGVAQSPRYKIIEKRQSVAFWCNPISGHATLYWYQQILGQGPKLLIQFQNNGVVDDSQLPKDRFSAERLKGVDSTLKIQPAKLEDSAVYLCASTTGYNEQFFGPGTRLTVL.

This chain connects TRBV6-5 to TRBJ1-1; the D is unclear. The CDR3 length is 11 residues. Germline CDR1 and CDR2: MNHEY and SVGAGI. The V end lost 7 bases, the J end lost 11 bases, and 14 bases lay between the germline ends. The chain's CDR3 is CASTGSVGAFF. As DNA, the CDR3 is TGTGCCAGCACCGGGAGTGTTGGCGCTTTCTTT.

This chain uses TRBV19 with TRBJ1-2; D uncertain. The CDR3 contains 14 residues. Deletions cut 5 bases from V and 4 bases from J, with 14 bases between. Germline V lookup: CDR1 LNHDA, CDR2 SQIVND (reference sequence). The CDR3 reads CASSFTVVIYGYTF. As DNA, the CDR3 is TGTGCCAGTAGTTTCACGGTCGTGATCTATGGCTACACCTTC.

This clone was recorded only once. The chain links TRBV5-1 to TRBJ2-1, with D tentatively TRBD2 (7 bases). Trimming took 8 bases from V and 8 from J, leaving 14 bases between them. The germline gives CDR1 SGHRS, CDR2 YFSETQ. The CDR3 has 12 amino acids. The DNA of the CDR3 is TGCGCCAGTGGGGGCGGGGGCGATGAGCAGTTCTTC. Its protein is CASGGGGDEQFF.

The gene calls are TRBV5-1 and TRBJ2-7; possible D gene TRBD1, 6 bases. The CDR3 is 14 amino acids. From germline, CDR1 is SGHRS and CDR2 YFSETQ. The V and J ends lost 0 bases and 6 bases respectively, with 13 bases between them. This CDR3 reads CASSLEGELGEQYF. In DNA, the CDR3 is TGCGCCAGCAGCTTGGAGGGGGAACTGGGCGAGCAGTACTTC.

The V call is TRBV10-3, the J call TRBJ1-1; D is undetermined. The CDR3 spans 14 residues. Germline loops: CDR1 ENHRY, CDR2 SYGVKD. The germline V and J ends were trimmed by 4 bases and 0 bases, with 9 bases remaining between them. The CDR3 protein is CAISGQPMNTEAFF. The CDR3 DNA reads TGTGCCATCAGTGGGCAACCCATGAACACTGAAGCTTTCTTT.

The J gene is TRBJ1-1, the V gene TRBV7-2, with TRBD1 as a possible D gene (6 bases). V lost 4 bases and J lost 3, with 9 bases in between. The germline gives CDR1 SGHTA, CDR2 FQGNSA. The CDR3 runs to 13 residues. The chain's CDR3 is CASSSDRDTEAFF. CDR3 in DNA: TGTGCCAGCAGCTCGGACAGAGACACTGAAGCTTTCTTT.

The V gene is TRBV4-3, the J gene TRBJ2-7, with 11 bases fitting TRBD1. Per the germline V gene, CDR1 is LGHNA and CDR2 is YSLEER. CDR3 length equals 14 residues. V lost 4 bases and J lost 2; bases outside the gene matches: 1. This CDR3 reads CASSPDRGPYEQYF. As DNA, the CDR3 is TGCGCCAGCAGCCCGGACAGGGGGCCCTACGAGCAGTACTTC.

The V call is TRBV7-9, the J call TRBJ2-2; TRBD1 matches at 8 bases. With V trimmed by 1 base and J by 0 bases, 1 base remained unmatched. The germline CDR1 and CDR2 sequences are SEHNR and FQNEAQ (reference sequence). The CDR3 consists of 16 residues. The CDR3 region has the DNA TGTGCCAGCAGCTTAGGCAGGGGGCCGAACACCGGGGAGCTGTTTTTT. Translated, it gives CASSLGRGPNTGELFF.

In nucleotides, the CDR3 is TGTGCCAGCAGTTTAGGTACCAGAGAGCAGTACTTC. Translation gives CASSLGTREQYF. The chain employs TRBV28 and TRBJ2-7; D call uncertain. Germline lookup yields CDR1 MDHEN and CDR2 SYDVKM. The ends were cut back, 2 bases at V and 7 bases at J, with 9 bases in the middle. This CDR3 has 12 amino acids. The full variable domain, with the rest looked up from reference TRBV28 and TRBJ2-7, is DVKVTQSSRYLVKRTGEKVFLECVQDMDHENMFWYRQDPGLGLRLIYFSYDVKMKEKGDIPEGYSVSREKKERFSLILESASTNQTSMYLCASSLGTREQYFGPGTRLTVT.

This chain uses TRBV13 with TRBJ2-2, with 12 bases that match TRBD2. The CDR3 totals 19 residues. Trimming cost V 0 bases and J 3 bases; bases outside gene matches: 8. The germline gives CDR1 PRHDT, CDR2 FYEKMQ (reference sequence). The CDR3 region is CASSLGLTSGRRDTGELFF. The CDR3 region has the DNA TGTGCCAGCAGCTTAGGCCTCACTAGCGGGAGGAGGGACACCGGGGAGCTGTTTTTT.

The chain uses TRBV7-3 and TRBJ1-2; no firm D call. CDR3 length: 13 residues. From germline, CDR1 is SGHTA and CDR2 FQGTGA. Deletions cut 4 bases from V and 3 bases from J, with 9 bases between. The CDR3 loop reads CASSSGSDYGYTF. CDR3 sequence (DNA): TGTGCCAGCAGCTCTGGGAGCGACTATGGCTACACCTTC.

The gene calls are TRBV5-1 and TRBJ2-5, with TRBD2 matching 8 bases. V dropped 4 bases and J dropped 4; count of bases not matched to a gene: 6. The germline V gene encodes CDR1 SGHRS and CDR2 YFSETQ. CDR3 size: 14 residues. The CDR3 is CASSQGLASETQYF. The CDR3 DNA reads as TGCGCCAGCAGCCAAGGACTAGCATCAGAGACCCAGTACTTC.

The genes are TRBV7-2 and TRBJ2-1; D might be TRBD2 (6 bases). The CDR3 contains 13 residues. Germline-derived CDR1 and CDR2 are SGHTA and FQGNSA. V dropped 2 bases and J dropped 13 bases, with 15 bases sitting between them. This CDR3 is CASSLRDSQRQFF. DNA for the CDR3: TGTGCCAGCAGCTTACGGGACTCCCAGAGACAGTTCTTC.

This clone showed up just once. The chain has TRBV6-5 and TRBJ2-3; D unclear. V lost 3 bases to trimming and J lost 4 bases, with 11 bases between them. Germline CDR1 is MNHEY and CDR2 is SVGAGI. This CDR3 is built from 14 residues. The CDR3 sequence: CASSYSPVSDTQYF. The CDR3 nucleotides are TGTGCCAGCAGTTATTCCCCCGTGTCAGATACGCAGTATTTT.

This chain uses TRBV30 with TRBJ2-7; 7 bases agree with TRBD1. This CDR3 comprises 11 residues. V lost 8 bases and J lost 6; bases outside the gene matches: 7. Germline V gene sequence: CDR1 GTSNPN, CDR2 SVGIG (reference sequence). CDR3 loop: CALQGQFEQYF. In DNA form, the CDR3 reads TGTGCCCTCCAGGGACAGTTCGAGCAGTACTTC.

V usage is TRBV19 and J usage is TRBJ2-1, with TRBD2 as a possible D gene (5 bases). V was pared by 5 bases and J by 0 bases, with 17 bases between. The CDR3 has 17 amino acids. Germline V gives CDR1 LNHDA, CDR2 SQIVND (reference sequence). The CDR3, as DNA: TGTGCCAGTAGTCCGCGGGTTACCAGTAGCTCCTACAATGAGCAGTTCTTC. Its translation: CASSPRVTSSSYNEQFF.

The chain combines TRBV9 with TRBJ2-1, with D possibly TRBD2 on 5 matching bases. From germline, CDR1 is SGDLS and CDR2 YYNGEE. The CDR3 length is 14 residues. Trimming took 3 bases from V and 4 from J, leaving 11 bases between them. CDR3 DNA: TGTGCCAGCAGCGCCGGGGTGGTATACAATGAGCAGTTCTTC. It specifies CASSAGVVYNEQFF.

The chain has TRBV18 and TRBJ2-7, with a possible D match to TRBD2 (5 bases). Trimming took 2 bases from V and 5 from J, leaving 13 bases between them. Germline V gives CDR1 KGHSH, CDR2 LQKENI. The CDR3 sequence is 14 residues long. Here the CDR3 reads CASSPGRSGDEQYF. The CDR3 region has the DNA TGTGCCAGCTCACCAGGGAGAAGCGGAGACGAGCAGTACTTC.

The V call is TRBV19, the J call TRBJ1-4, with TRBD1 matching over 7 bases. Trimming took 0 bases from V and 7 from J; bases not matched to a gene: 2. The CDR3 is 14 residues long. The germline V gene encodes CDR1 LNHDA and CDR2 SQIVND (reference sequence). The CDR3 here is CASSIEGGIEKLFF. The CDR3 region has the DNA TGTGCCAGTAGTATAGAAGGGGGCATTGAAAAACTGTTTTTT.

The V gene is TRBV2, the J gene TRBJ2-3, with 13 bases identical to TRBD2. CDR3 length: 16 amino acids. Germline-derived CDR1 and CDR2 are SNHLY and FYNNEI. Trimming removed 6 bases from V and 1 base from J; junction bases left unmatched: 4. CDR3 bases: TGTGCCAGCAGCACTGGGACTAGCGGGGGCACAGATACGCAGTATTTT. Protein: CASSTGTSGGTDTQYF. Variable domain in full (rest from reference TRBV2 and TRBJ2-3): EPEVTQTPSHQVTQMGQEVILRCVPISNHLYFYWYRQILGQKVEFLVSFYNNEISEKSEIFDDQFSVERPDGSNFTLKIRSTKLEDSAMYFCASSTGTSGGTDTQYFGPGTRLTVL.

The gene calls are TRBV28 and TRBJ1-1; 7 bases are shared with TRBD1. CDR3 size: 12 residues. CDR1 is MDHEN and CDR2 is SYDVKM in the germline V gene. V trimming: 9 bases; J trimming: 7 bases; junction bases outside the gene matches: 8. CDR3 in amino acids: CASLQGGYEAFF. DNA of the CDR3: TGTGCCAGTTTGCAAGGGGGCTATGAAGCTTTCTTT.

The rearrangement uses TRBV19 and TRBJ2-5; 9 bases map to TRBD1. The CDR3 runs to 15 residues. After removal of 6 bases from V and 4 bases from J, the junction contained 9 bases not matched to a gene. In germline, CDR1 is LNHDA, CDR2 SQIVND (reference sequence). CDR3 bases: TGTGCCAGTAGCACCCGGGACAGGGCCTTAGAGACCCAGTACTTC. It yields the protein CASSTRDRALETQYF.